This TCR beta chain was recorded in a study of PD-L1 blockade in urothelial cancer. At the level of the study: Atezolizumab 1,200 mg was given intravenously every 3 weeks, starting 2014. About 90% of the roughly 29 patients were men with bladder-origin urothelial cancer. Study patients had been treated with 0 to 3 previous chemotherapy regimens. Treatment start was followed by blood analysis at 3 weeks (second dose) and again at 6 weeks.

Method: immunoSEQ multiplex PCR; TCRdb's copy keeps in-frame clones and lacks some. The profile covers more than 45,000 clones, with 60% to 85% appearing a single time and 3.5% to 4.5% taken by the ten largest. This clone was counted only a few times. Germline V lookup: CDR1 LNHDA, CDR2 SQIVND (reference sequence). The CDR3 consists of 13 residues. The ends were cut back, 3 bases at V and 7 bases at J, with 12 bases in the middle. The material was PBMCs, obtained around atezolizumab (anti-PD-L1) treatment. The TCR originated in a man in his 70s with urothelial cancer. The chain has TRBV19 and TRBJ1-1, with D unclear. The CDR3 sequence: CASSMSGWGEAFF. CDR3 nucleotide sequence: TGTGCCAGTAGTATGAGCGGTTGGGGTGAAGCTTTCTTT. Supplemented by reference TRBV19 and TRBJ1-1, the full variable domain reads DGGITQSPKYLFRKEGQNVTLSCEQNLNHDAMYWYRQDPGQGLRLIYYSQIVNDFQKGDIAEGYSVSREKKESFPLTVTSAQKNPTAFYLCASSMSGWGEAFFGQGTRLTVV.